This T cell receptor beta chain was found in a study of T-cell memory formation after mild COVID-19. General study findings and limits: Clones contracting over day 15 to 85 were CD4/CD8 balanced, with later expanders leaning CD4+.

CDR3 length: 15 residues. V was pared by 2 bases and J by 4 bases, with 12 bases between. Per germline, CDR1 SGHRS and CDR2 YFSETQ. A single record per CDR3 protein comes from TCRdb applying MiXCR to the 5' RACE reads. The sample consists of approximately 65,000 distinct CDR3 sequences, roughly 9.9% of them appearing once. Points on this clonotype: Its matching antigen is unknown.

J is TRBJ2-2 and V is TRBV5-1; D is possibly TRBD2 (6 bases). The TCR was taken from a man between 18 and 35 years old who had mild COVID-19 (a few samples of this study predate the infection). Cell type and time point are not known. The sample was PBMCs or a T cell subset sorted from them (not recorded which). The CDR3 is CASSFGGAITGELFF. CDR3 nucleotides: TGCGCCAGCAGCTTCGGCGGGGCCATCACCGGGGAGCTGTTTTTT.